A selection of T cell receptor beta chains follows, all from one sample in a study of blood T cells in healthy people across ages. TCRdb reprocessed the 5' RACE reads via MiXCR and lists one record per CDR3 protein. The data show 850,000 or so distinct CDR3 sequences, 25% to 30% seen once. Sequencing input: blood. The origin of the receptors is a woman of 80 years or more in good health. Each CDR3 is given with its conserved first and last residue. A D gene is named only where the DNA matches it firmly. The size field is filled for only some rows; it gives once, few, many or a size class.

V gene: TRBV6-1; J gene: TRBJ1-1; D gene: TRBD1; clone size: once; CDR3 DNA: TGTGCCAGCCGTTCTCAGGGGGGGGCAGGCGAAGCTTTCTTT; CDR3 protein: CASRSQGGAGEAFF
V gene: TRBV5-6; J gene: TRBJ1-2; D gene: -; clone size: -; CDR3 DNA: TGTGCCAGCAGCTTCTTCGGGATCTCCTATGGCTACACCTTC; CDR3 protein: CASSFFGISYGYTF
V gene: TRBV12-3/TRBV12-4; J gene: TRBJ2-7; D gene: -; clone size: few; CDR3 DNA: TGTGCCAGCAGTTTTAAGGCAGGGACGACCTACGAGCAGTACTTC; CDR3 protein: CASSFKAGTTYEQYF
V gene: TRBV5-1; J gene: TRBJ2-5; D gene: TRBD2; clone size: many; CDR3 DNA: TGCGCCAGCAGCCCTGCCGTGTTTGCGGGGGAAGAGACCCAGTACTTC; CDR3 protein: CASSPAVFAGEETQYF
V gene: TRBV6-5; J gene: TRBJ1-2; D gene: TRBD1; clone size: -; CDR3 DNA: TGTGCCAGCAGAGAAGGGACAGAACCCTACTATGGCTACACCTTC; CDR3 protein: CASREGTEPYYGYTF
V gene: TRBV7-2; J gene: TRBJ2-1; D gene: -; clone size: -; CDR3 DNA: TGTGCCAGCAGCTCTAAGGCAGGGTCAGGAAAGGATGAGCAGTTCTTC; CDR3 protein: CASSSKAGSGKDEQFF
V gene: TRBV7-2; J gene: TRBJ1-6; D gene: -; clone size: many; CDR3 DNA: TGTGCCAGCAGCTTGACGAAGGGATCACCCCTCCACTTT; CDR3 protein: CASSLTKGSPLHF
V gene: TRBV4-1; J gene: TRBJ1-4; D gene: -; clone size: few; CDR3 DNA: TGCGCCAGCTCGTATCCGGCTCTCTATGAAAAACTGTTTTTT; CDR3 protein: CASSYPALYEKLFF
V gene: TRBV2; J gene: TRBJ2-1; D gene: -; clone size: many; CDR3 DNA: TGTGCCAGCAGTGAAGAGGTTTTCCATACCTACAATGAGCAGTTCTTC; CDR3 protein: CASSEEVFHTYNEQFF
V gene: TRBV6-2/TRBV6-3; J gene: TRBJ2-2; D gene: -; clone size: few; CDR3 DNA: TGTGCCAGCAGAAAAACTCTATTCCGGGGGGCTCTGAACACCGGGGAGCTGTTTTTT; CDR3 protein: CASRKTLFRGALNTGELFF
V gene: TRBV4-2; J gene: TRBJ2-7; D gene: TRBD1; clone size: many; CDR3 DNA: TGTGCCAGCAGCCAAGGACAGGGGGACTACGAGCAGTACTTC; CDR3 protein: CASSQGQGDYEQYF